The following is a T cell receptor beta chain sequence with its context. The CDR3 runs to 17 residues. The V gene lost 2 bases and the J gene lost 4 bases, with 20 bases spanning the gap. TCRdb re-called the RT-PCR reads through MiXCR, storing one row per CDR3 protein. The data hold approximately 720,000 distinct CDR3 sequences, with 13% to 15% observed a single time. The sample comprised memory CD4+ T cells from blood. The genes are TRBV12-3 or TRBV12-4 and TRBJ1-1; D is ambiguous. The receptor's source is a female donor in good health, serving as a healthy control. The CDR3: CASSLSFPGFRVTEAFF. The CDR3, as DNA: TGTGCCAGCAGTTTATCATTCCCCGGGTTCAGAGTCACTGAAGCTTTCTTT.